A single sample is the source of the 3 T cell receptor beta chains below, sequenced in a study of shared clonotypes between healthy human individuals (dated by TCRdb to about 2020). The receptor library was made with the immunoSEQ multiplex PCR assay. Imported from immuneACCESS, the table was reduced by TCRdb to in-frame sequences with V and J called. These copies leave out some clones; in studies compared against another copy, an unresolved V gene accounts for under half, and the cause of the remainder is not known. The sample yields about 2.3 million clones; more than 80% were counted once. Of the sample, 0.39% falls within the top ten clones. The sequenced material came from naive CD4+ T cells from PBMCs. Sample cell subset or site, as interpreted from the label and publication: CD45RA+ positively selected. The receptors come from a man aged 18 to 29 in good health. Some clones in this sample may be carry-over from other donors' samples.

For this clone: Other DNA sequences within the sample encode an identical CDR3. The chain is built from TRBV2 and TRBJ2-7; D possibly corresponds to TRBD1 (5 bases). Germline CDR1 and CDR2: SNHLY and FYNNEI. CDR3 length: 12 amino acids. The V gene lost 7 bases and the J gene lost 4 bases, with 11 bases spanning the gap. The CDR3 region has the DNA TGTGCCAGCAAGGGGCAGGGATACGAGCAGTACTTC. Translation gives CASKGQGYEQYF. The variable domain in full, completed from reference TRBV2 and TRBJ2-7, reads EPEVTQTPSHQVTQMGQEVILRCVPISNHLYFYWYRQILGQKVEFLVSFYNNEISEKSEIFDDQFSVERPDGSNFTLKIRSTKLEDSAMYFCASKGQGYEQYFGPGTRLTVT.

This clone was seen a single time. V is TRBV5-1 and J is TRBJ2-7; 11 bases are shared with TRBD2. This CDR3 region has 15 residues. J was trimmed by 4 bases and V by 4 bases; bases with no gene match: 7. Germline loops: CDR1 SGHRS, CDR2 YFSETQ. The chain's CDR3 is CASSARTSGPYEQYF. CDR3 nucleotides: TGCGCCAGCAGCGCAAGGACTAGCGGGCCGTACGAGCAGTACTTC.

V and J are TRBV11-2 and TRBJ2-1; D not resolved. The CDR3 has 16 amino acids. Germline values: CDR1 SGHAT, CDR2 FQNNGV. The V and J ends lost 3 bases and 6 bases respectively, with 18 bases between them. The CDR3 is CASSLSSRRVVNEQFF. CDR3 in DNA: TGTGCCAGCAGCTTGAGTTCCAGAAGAGTTGTCAATGAGCAGTTCTTC.